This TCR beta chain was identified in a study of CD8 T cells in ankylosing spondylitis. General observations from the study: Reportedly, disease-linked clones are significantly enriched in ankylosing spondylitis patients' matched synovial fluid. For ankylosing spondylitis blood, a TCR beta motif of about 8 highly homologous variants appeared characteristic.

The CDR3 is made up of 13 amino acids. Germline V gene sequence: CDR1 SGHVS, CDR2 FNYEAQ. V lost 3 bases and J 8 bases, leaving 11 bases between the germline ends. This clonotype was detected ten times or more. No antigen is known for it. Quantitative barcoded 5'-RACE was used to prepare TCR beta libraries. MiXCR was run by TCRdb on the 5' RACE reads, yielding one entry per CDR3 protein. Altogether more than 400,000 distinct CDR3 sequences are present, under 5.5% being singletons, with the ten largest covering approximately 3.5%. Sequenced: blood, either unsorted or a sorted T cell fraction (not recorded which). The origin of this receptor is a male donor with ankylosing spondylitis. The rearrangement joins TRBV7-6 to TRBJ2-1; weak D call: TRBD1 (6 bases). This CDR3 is CASSLGTGYEQFF. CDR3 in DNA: TGTGCCAGCAGCTTGGGTACAGGGTATGAGCAGTTCTTC.